Shown below are 21 T cell receptor beta chains from a single sample sequenced in a study of blood T cell repertoires in COVID-19 (dated by TCRdb to between 2020 and 2021). The library was produced with the immunoSEQ multiplex PCR assay. The clones in this table, taken by TCRdb from immuneACCESS, are in-frame only. Not every clone is retained; where verified, under half of the shortfall comes from an unresolved V gene, and the cause of the rest is unknown. The sample data list about 170,000 clones, and 89% of these were observed just once. The ten largest make up roughly 0.82% of the sample. Sequenced material: PBMCs or T cells enriched from blood (not recorded which). The receptors come from a young woman who had recovered from COVID-19.

The V gene is TRBV11-3, the J gene TRBJ2-2; TRBD1 agrees at 9 bases. Looked up from germline, CDR1 is SGHNT and CDR2 is YENEEA. This CDR3 is built from 16 residues. Losses at the gene ends were 4 bases for V and 6 bases for J; bases not matched to a gene: 9. DNA of the CDR3: TGTGCCAGCAGCTCCCGGAACAGGGGGCTCGCCGGGGAGCTGTTTTTT. The encoded protein is CASSSRNRGLAGELFF.

The rearrangement uses TRBV28 and TRBJ2-6; the D gene is possibly TRBD2 (6 bases). Trimming pared 2 bases from V and 0 bases from J, leaving 11 bases between. Germline CDR1 MDHEN, CDR2 SYDVKM. The CDR3 totals 17 residues. This chain's CDR3 is CASSLAGLSSGANVLTF. CDR3 DNA: TGTGCCAGCAGTTTAGCGGGACTCTCCTCTGGGGCCAACGTCCTGACTTTC.

This clone showed up just a few times. The chain is built from TRBV19 and TRBJ1-1, with a possible D match to TRBD1 (6 bases). The CDR3 length is 13 residues. Germline V CDR1 and CDR2: LNHDA, SQIVND (reference sequence). V lost 7 bases and J 1 base, leaving 10 bases between the germline ends. DNA of the CDR3: TGTGCCAGTAAAAGACAGGAGAACACTGAAGCTTTCTTT. Translated, it gives CASKRQENTEAFF. Combining the CDR3 with reference TRBV19 and TRBJ1-1 gives the whole variable domain DGGITQSPKYLFRKEGQNVTLSCEQNLNHDAMYWYRQDPGQGLRLIYYSQIVNDFQKGDIAEGYSVSREKKESFPLTVTSAQKNPTAFYLCASKRQENTEAFFGQGTRLTVV.

The chain combines TRBV11-2 with TRBJ2-1, with TRBD2 identical over 10 bases. CDR1 is SGHAT, CDR2 FQNNGV, per germline. CDR3 length: 15 amino acids. Trimming took 3 bases from V and 2 from J; bases not matched to a gene: 1. CDR3 sequence (DNA): TGTGCCAGCAGCTTCACTAGCGGGACCTACAATGAGCAGTTCTTC. Translation gives CASSFTSGTYNEQFF.

The rearrangement joins TRBV28 to TRBJ2-3; D might be TRBD2 (6 bases). There are 20 residues in the CDR3. The germline V and J ends were trimmed by 3 bases and 2 bases, with 27 bases remaining between them. Looked up from germline, CDR1 is MDHEN and CDR2 is SYDVKM. The CDR3: CASSFGLALPPGYFTDTQYF. In DNA, the CDR3 is TGTGCCAGCAGTTTTGGGCTAGCGTTACCACCGGGATATTTCACAGATACGCAGTATTTT.

This chain links TRBV25-1 with TRBJ2-1; 11 bases are a match to TRBD2. Germline V gene lookup returns CDR1 MGHDK and CDR2 SYGVNS. V lost 0 bases to trimming and J lost 7 bases; unmatched junction nucleotides: 5. The CDR3 length is 16 residues. CDR3 sequence reads: CASSEYIAGGPNEQFF. DNA for the CDR3: TGTGCCAGCAGTGAATATATAGCGGGAGGGCCGAATGAGCAGTTCTTC.

The chain joins TRBV2 to TRBJ2-4; 7 bases match TRBD2. V trimming: 5 bases; J trimming: 0 bases; junction bases outside the gene matches: 10. The germline V gene encodes CDR1 SNHLY and CDR2 FYNNEI. There are 17 residues in the CDR3. CDR3 in amino acids: CASSPLERDIAKNIQYF. The CDR3 DNA reads as TGTGCCAGCAGTCCACTAGAGCGGGATATAGCCAAAAACATTCAGTACTTC.

The J gene is TRBJ1-1, the V gene TRBV19; maybe TRBD1 (5 bases). Germline assignment: CDR1 LNHDA and CDR2 SQIVND (reference sequence). The CDR3 contains 15 residues. The ends were cut back, 8 bases at V and 2 bases at J, with 18 bases in the middle. This chain's CDR3 is CASGQSAGGNTEAFF. In nucleotides, the CDR3 is TGTGCCAGTGGACAATCGGCGGGGGGAAACACTGAAGCTTTCTTT.

The rearrangement links TRBV3-1 (or the pseudogene TRBV3-2) to TRBJ2-7, with 7 bases matching TRBD1. Per germline, CDR1 LGHDT and CDR2 YNNKEL (reference sequence). The length of the CDR3 is 11 residues. V lost 5 bases to trimming and J lost 6 bases; unmatched junction nucleotides: 1. CDR3 in amino acids: CASSTGVEQYF. The CDR3 nucleotides are TGTGCCAGCAGCACAGGGGTCGAGCAGTACTTC.

The chain uses TRBV2 and TRBJ2-1, with 13 bases that match TRBD2. Germline CDR1 and CDR2: SNHLY and FYNNEI. The CDR3 extends over 15 amino acids. Trimming at V came to 4 bases and at J to 6 bases, leaving 3 bases not matched to a gene. CDR3 protein: CASSGGTSGINEQFF. The CDR3 bases are TGTGCCAGCAGTGGCGGGACTAGCGGGATCAATGAGCAGTTCTTC.

This sequence joins TRBV4-3 and TRBJ2-3, with 10 bases fitting TRBD2. Trimming at V came to 3 bases and at J to 4 bases, leaving 7 bases not matched to a gene. CDR3 length equals 16 residues. CDR1 is LGHNA, CDR2 YSLEER, per germline. This CDR3 reads CASSHLAGAEADTQYF. Here the CDR3 DNA reads TGCGCCAGCAGCCATCTAGCGGGAGCGGAGGCAGATACGCAGTATTTT.

This chain joins TRBV7-2 and TRBJ2-3, with no clear D. Germline CDR1 is SGHTA and CDR2 is FQGNSA. V lost 5 bases and J 5 bases, leaving 5 bases between the germline ends. The CDR3 totals 11 residues. CDR3 in amino acids: CASSRRDTQYF. The CDR3 nucleotides read TGTGCCAGCAGCCGTAGAGATACGCAGTATTTT. Based on the CDR3 plus reference TRBV7-2 and TRBJ2-3, the full variable domain is GAGVSQSPSNKVTEKGKDVELRCDPISGHTALYWYRQSLGQGLEFLIYFQGNSAPDKSGLPSDRFSAERTGGSVSTLTIQRTQQEDSAVYLCASSRRDTQYFGPGTRLTVL.

The chain combines TRBV5-6 with TRBJ1-4; D is ambiguous. In germline, CDR1 is SGHDT, CDR2 YYEEEE. The CDR3 totals 16 residues. V dropped 4 bases and J dropped 0 bases, with 13 bases sitting between them. The CDR3 here is CASSLLPGTTNEKLFF. CDR3 bases: TGTGCCAGCAGCCTACTTCCCGGGACAACTAATGAAAAACTGTTTTTT.

The V gene is TRBV15, the J gene TRBJ2-2; D remains ambiguous. This CDR3 spans 15 amino acids. Per germline, CDR1 LNHNV and CDR2 YYDKDF (reference sequence). V lost 0 bases and J lost 6, with 11 bases in between. The CDR3 DNA reads as TGTGCCACCAGCAGAGATGGTTCCGAGGCCGGGGAGCTGTTTTTT. It specifies CATSRDGSEAGELFF.

The chain joins TRBV5-6 to TRBJ1-1; D is ambiguous. Germline V lookup: CDR1 SGHDT, CDR2 YYEEEE. V dropped 4 bases and J dropped 0 bases, with 10 bases sitting between them. This CDR3 spans 14 amino acids. The chain's CDR3 is CASSPTTLNTEAFF. CDR3 bases: TGTGCCAGCAGCCCTACTACCTTGAACACTGAAGCTTTCTTT. Supplemented by reference TRBV5-6 and TRBJ1-1, the full variable domain reads DAGVTQSPTHLIKTRGQQVTLRCSPKSGHDTVSWYQQALGQGPQFIFQYYEEEERQRGNFPDRFSGHQFPNYSSELNVNALLLGDSALYLCASSPTTLNTEAFFGQGTRLTVV.

The chain joins TRBV10-3 to TRBJ2-7; 12 bases agree with TRBD2. CDR3 length: 17 amino acids. The trim removed 3 bases at V and 5 bases at J, leaving 11 bases unmatched. Germline V gene lookup returns CDR1 ENHRY and CDR2 SYGVKD. For the CDR3, the DNA is TGTGCCATCAGTGATCCGAACTCTAGCGGGAGGGCAAACGAGCAGTACTTC. This gives the protein CAISDPNSSGRANEQYF.

This clone was detected once. The chain combines TRBV6-5 with TRBJ2-5, with TRBD1 matching over 12 bases. This CDR3 spans 14 amino acids. The V gene end was trimmed by 7 bases and the J gene end by 7 bases; junction bases not matched to a gene: 7. From germline, CDR1 is MNHEY and CDR2 SVGAGI. CDR3 loop: CASKPGQGAVTQYF. CDR3 DNA: TGTGCCAGCAAACCGGGACAGGGGGCAGTGACCCAGTACTTC.

The V and J genes are TRBV15 and TRBJ1-1; no reliable D call. V dropped 1 base and J dropped 5 bases, with 8 bases sitting between them. The CDR3 consists of 13 residues. The germline V gene encodes CDR1 LNHNV and CDR2 YYDKDF (reference sequence). Here the CDR3 reads CATSRAGWTEAFF. CDR3 bases: TGTGCCACCAGCAGAGCGGGTTGGACTGAAGCTTTCTTT.

In its sample, this clone was seen once. CDR3 loop: CASSERDSGYEQYF. The CDR3 coding sequence is TGTGCCAGCAGTGAGAGGGATTCCGGCTACGAGCAGTACTTC. The chain carries TRBV6-1 and TRBJ2-7; possible D gene TRBD2, 5 bases. V was clipped by 3 bases and J by 3 bases, with 12 bases between them. Germline CDR1 and CDR2: MNHNS and SASEGT. The CDR3 is made up of 14 amino acids.

The rearrangement joins TRBV28 to TRBJ1-5; 8 nucleotides match TRBD1. The length of the CDR3 is 16 residues. With V trimmed by 8 bases and J by 0 bases, 9 bases remained unmatched. CDR1 MDHEN and CDR2 SYDVKM come from the germline V gene. The CDR3 is CASCLTGALSNQPQHF. For the CDR3, the DNA is TGTGCCAGCTGTCTGACAGGGGCCCTTAGCAATCAGCCCCAGCATTTT.

The V call is TRBV6-1, the J call TRBJ1-1; 7 nucleotides match TRBD1. Germline values: CDR1 MNHNS, CDR2 SASEGT. V shed 1 base and J 6 bases; nucleotides not matched to a gene: 8. The CDR3 is 15 amino acids. The DNA for the CDR3 is TGTGCCAGCAGTGAAGAGGCCAGGGGGTTTGCTGAAGCTTTCTTT. Its translation: CASSEEARGFAEAFF.